This T cell receptor beta chain was sequenced in a study of shared clonotypes between healthy human individuals (dated by TCRdb to the early 2020s). As for the study more broadly: The cohort included three men and a couple of women between 18 and 49 years of age. The study deeply sequenced blood TCR repertoires of roughly five healthy adults to estimate repertoire size and the extent of clonotype sharing between individuals. Different laboratories and diverse techniques were used to prepare libraries and sequence TCR repertoires, to increase sequencing depth and limit assay-specific biases. Each donor's leukapheresis produced roughly between about 0.8 and 8.9 billion PBMCs. Summary of the overall study and its limitations: The genetic and exposure-history diversity represented was limited by the small number of donors. Based on pairwise subsampling, the degree of clonotype sharing among donors was expected to be affected by sequencing depth. Sampling was limited to blood, and TCR repertoires in tissue likely differ from TCR repertoires in blood.

A note on this clone: Its antigen specificity is not known. No base-level quality is on record; no much larger clone is a single base apart.

Using the deep immunoSEQ assay, multiplex PCR amplified TCR CDR3 regions from genomic DNA. Extracted genomic DNA from each cell subset was spread evenly across all wells of several immunoSEQ 96-well plates, with each plate serving as a replicate. For unsorted PBMC, each replicate PCR was loaded with 250 to 300 ng genomic DNA, equivalent to 25,000 to 35,000 T cell genomes. Ten immunoSEQ deep assay plates were used to sequence unsorted PBMC genomic DNA. Purified libraries were measured with a Qubit 3.0 fluorometer, size-checked on a Bioanalyzer 2100, and measured again with the KAPA Library Quantification kit. Every immunoSEQ 96-well plate was sequenced on a separate single-read 150-cycle Illumina NextSeq 550 flow cell. From the authors' description of their analysis: Because the immunoSEQ output included only junctional sequences and no quality scores, the filtering could not be the same as the filtering used for full-length reads. To assign V/J genes and CDR3, sequences were annotated using PyIR, a Python wrapper for IgBLAST v1.9, with IMGT germline references. Reads were removed for weak V/J assignments (E-value above 1e-6), missing CDR3, stop codons, out-of-frame junctions, or ambiguous translated residues. V3J clonotypes were defined as sequences sharing an identical inferred V gene, J gene, and CDR3 amino acid sequence. The percentage overlap between two repertoires was calculated by dividing the number of shared unique clonotypes by the size of the smaller repertoire. Richness of each repertoire was evaluated using RTK rarefaction, the Chao1 estimator, and Recon v2.1 estimates of unobserved clonotypes. The immuneACCESS repertoire file appears here via TCRdb, limited to in-frame rearrangements. These files lack a portion of the clones; in checked studies, under half of the deficit traces to unresolved V genes, and the cause of the others is not known. The V and J calls and clone size come from that table; D and trimming were worked out from the DNA. This sample has some 470,000 clones in its table, and over 65% of those were observed once. The ten largest clones add up to roughly 13% of the sample.

Healthy HIV-negative adults with no recently reported acute infections or vaccinations were included as donors. Only Caucasian adults living in Nashville, Tennessee, USA were represented among the donors. For unsorted samples, approximately 89 million PBMCs were counted, and genomic DNA was extracted using the QIAamp DNA Blood Mini kit. Blood was collected by leukapheresis, and PBMCs were isolated by Ficoll-Histopaque density gradient centrifugation and then cryopreserved in liquid nitrogen vapor phase. Reading the germline V gene gives CDR1 MDHEN and CDR2 SYDVKM. V lost 6 bases and J lost 8 bases; the stretch between them is 16 bases long. The CDR3 starts with the cysteine, ends with the phenylalanine, and has 13 residues. Of all the DNA, just the CDR3 is kept, 39 bases in frame from base 1.

This clonotype was obtained from a woman aged 35 to 49 in good health. Some clones in this sample may be carry-over from other donors' samples. What was sequenced was PBMCs. The chain was built from TRBV28 and TRBJ1-1, and perhaps TRBD1 as D gene, on 5 matching bases. The CDR3 sequence is CASRSSTRGEAFF. In nucleotides, the sequence is TGTGCCAGCAGGTCCTCCACGAGGGGAGAAGCTTTCTTT.